A single sample gave rise to the 3 T cell receptor beta chains below, sequenced in a study of blood T cell repertoires in COVID-19. Data came from immunoSEQ multiplex PCR; TCRdb stores just in-frame clones and leaves some out. The table has approximately 500,000 clones, approximately 85% seen once. The sequenced sample was peripheral blood. Every receptor here comes from a human donor in a cohort sampled during active COVID-19.

The gene calls are TRBV5-1 and TRBJ1-2, with a weak D call TRBD1 (6 bases). Trimming cost V 3 bases and J 4 bases, with 13 bases left between them. In germline, CDR1 is SGHRS, CDR2 YFSETQ. This CDR3 contains 14 residues. CDR3 sequence: CASSSTGQPYGYTF. The CDR3 nucleotides are TGCGCCAGCAGCTCGACAGGCCAACCCTATGGCTACACCTTC.

The chain uses TRBV5-1 and TRBJ2-1; 7 bases map to TRBD2. CDR3 length equals 15 residues. The germline gives CDR1 SGHRS, CDR2 YFSETQ. Trimming removed 4 bases from V and 2 bases from J; junction bases left unmatched: 6. The CDR3 bases are TGCGCCAGCAGCCCAGGACTAGTCACCTACAATGAGCAGTTCTTC. Translation gives CASSPGLVTYNEQFF. Using reference TRBV5-1 and TRBJ2-1 for the parts outside the CDR3, the full variable domain is KAGVTQTPRYLIKTRGQQVTLSCSPISGHRSVSWYQQTPGQGLQFLFEYFSETQRNKGNFPGRFSGRQFSNSRSEMNVSTLELGDSALYLCASSPGLVTYNEQFFGPGTRLTVL.

The chain couples TRBV24-1 to TRBJ1-3, with 7 bases aligning to TRBD1. CDR1 and CDR2 from the germline V gene are KGHDR and SFDVKD. After removal of 2 bases from V and 2 bases from J, the junction contained 8 bases not matched to a gene. The CDR3 spans 17 residues. CDR3 in DNA: TGTGCCACCAGTGATTCCCGACAGGGTAGTCCTGGAAACACCATATATTTT. Its translation is CATSDSRQGSPGNTIYF.